The entry below gives a single T cell receptor (beta chain) sequence along with its context. This sample is drawn from a study of blood T cell repertoires in COVID-19. TCRdb keeps only in-frame clones here, not all; method: immunoSEQ multiplex PCR. The sample has 45,000 or so clones, approximately 86% seen once; the top ten hold around 5%. The source material was peripheral blood. The clonotype was recovered from a man in his forties with active COVID-19.

This CDR3 is CASSPSGTGPDTQYF. Here the CDR3 DNA reads TGTGCCAGCTCACCTTCCGGGACAGGGCCAGATACGCAGTATTTT. The chain combines TRBV18 with TRBJ2-3, with 9 bases fitting TRBD1. CDR1 is KGHSH, CDR2 LQKENI, per germline. With 3 bases clipped from V and 4 bases from J, the junction kept 5 bases outside the gene matches. The CDR3 runs 15 residues. Filled out from reference TRBV18 and TRBJ2-3, the complete variable domain reads NAGVMQNPRHLVRRRGQEARLRCSPMKGHSHVYWYRQLPEEGLKFMVYLQKENIIDESGMPKERFSAEFPKEGPSILRIQQVVRGDSAAYFCASSPSGTGPDTQYFGPGTRLTVL.